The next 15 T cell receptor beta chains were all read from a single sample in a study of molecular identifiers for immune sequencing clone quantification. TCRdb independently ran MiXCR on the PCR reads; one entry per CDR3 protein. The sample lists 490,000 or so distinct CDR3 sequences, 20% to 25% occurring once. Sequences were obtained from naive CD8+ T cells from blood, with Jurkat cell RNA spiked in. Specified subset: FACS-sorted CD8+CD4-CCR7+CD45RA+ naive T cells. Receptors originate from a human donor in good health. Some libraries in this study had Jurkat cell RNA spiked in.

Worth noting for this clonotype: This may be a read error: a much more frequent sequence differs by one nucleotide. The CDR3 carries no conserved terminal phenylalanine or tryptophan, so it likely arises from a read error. CDR3 nucleotides: TGCAGCGTTGTTGGGGGGCCCTACGAGCAGTACTCC. Residues: CSVVGGPYEQYS. The J gene is TRBJ2-7, the V gene TRBV29-1; D may be TRBD1 or TRBD2 (6 bases each). Germline loops: CDR1 SQVTM, CDR2 ANQGSEA. Trimming took off 4 bases at V and 2 bases at J, with 9 bases between the two ends. The CDR3 runs to 12 residues.

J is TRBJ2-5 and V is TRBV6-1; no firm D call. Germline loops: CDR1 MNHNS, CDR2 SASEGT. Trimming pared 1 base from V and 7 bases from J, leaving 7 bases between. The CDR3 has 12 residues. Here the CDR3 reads CASSEGVGTQYF. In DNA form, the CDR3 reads TGTGCCAGCAGTGAAGGGGTAGGGACCCAGTACTTC.

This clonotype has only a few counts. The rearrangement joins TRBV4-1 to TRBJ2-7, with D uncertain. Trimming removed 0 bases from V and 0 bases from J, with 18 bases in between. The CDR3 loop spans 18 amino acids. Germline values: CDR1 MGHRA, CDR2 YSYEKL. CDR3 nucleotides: TGCGCCAGCAGCCAAGATGTAAGCGTCAGGCAGATCTCCTACGAGCAGTACTTC. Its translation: CASSQDVSVRQISYEQYF.

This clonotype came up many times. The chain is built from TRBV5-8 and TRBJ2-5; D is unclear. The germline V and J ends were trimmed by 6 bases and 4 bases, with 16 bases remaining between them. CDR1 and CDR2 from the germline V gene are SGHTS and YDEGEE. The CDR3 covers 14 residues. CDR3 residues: CASTILVRIETQYF. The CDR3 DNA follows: TGTGCCAGCACGATATTAGTCCGGATAGAGACCCAGTACTTC.

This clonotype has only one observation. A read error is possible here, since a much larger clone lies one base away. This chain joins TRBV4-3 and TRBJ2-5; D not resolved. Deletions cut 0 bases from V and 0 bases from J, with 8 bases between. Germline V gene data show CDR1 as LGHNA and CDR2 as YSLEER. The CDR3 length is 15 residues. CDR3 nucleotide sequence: TGCGCCAGCAGCCAAGACTCCTCAAACCAAGAGACCCAGTACTTC. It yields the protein CASSQDSSNQETQYF.

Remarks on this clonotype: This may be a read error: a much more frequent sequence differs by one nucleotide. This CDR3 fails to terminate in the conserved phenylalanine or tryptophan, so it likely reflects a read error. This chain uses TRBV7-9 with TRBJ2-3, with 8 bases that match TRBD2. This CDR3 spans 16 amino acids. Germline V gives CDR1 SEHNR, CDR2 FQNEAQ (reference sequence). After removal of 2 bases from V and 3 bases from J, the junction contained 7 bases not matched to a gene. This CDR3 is CASSLWVAGTTDTQYL. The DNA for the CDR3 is TGTGCCAGCAGCTTATGGGTAGCGGGGACTACAGATACGCAGTATCTT.

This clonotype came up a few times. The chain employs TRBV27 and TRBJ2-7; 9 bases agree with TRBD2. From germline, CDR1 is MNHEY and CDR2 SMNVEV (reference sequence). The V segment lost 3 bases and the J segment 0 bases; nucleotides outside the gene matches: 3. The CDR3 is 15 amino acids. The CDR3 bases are TGTGCCAGCAGTTTTAGCGGGGGCCTCTCCTACGAGCAGTACTTC. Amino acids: CASSFSGGLSYEQYF.

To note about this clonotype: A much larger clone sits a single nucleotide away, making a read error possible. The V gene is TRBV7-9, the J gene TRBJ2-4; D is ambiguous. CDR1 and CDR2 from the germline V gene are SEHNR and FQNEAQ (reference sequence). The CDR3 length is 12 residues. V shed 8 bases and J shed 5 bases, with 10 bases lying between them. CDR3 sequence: CASGTRENIQYF. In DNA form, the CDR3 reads TGTGCCAGCGGCACACGGGAAAACATTCAGTACTTC.

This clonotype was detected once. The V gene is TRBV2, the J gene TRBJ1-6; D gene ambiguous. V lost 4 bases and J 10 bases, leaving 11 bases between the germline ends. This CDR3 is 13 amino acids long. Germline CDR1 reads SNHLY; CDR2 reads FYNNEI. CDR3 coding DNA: TGTGCCAGCAGTGGAGTCAACTCATCACCCCTCCACTTT. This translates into CASSGVNSSPLHF. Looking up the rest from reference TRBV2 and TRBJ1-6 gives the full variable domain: EPEVTQTPSHQVTQMGQEVILRCVPISNHLYFYWYRQILGQKVEFLVSFYNNEISEKSEIFDDQFSVERPDGSNFTLKIRSTKLEDSAMYFCASSGVNSSPLHFGNGTRLTVT.

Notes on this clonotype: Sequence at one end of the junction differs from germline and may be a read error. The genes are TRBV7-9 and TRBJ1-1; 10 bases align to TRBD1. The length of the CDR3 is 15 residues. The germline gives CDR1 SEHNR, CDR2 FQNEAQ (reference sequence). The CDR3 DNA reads TGTGCCAACAGCAGCGGACAGGGGGTCGGCACTGAAGCTTTCTTT. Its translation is CANSSGQGVGTEAFF.

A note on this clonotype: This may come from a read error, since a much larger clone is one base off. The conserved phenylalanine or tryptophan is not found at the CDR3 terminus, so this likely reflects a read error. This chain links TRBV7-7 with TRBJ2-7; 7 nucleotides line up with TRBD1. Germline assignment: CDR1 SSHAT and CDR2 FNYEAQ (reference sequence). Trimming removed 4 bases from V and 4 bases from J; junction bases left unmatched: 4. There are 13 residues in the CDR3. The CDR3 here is CASSSQTGYEQYL. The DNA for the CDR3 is TGTGCCAGCAGCTCACAGACAGGGTACGAGCAGTACCTC.

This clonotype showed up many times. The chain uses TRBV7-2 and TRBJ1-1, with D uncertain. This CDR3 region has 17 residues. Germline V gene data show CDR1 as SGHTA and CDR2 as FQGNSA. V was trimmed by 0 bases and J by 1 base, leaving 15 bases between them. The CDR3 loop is CASSLAVVFGENTEAFF. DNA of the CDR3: TGTGCCAGCAGCTTAGCGGTGGTGTTTGGAGAGAACACTGAAGCTTTCTTT.

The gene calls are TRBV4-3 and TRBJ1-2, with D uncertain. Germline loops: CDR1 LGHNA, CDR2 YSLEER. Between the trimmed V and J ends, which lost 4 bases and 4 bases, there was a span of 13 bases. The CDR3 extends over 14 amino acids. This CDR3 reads CASSPEDCSYGYTF. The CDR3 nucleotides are TGCGCCAGCAGCCCTGAGGACTGTAGCTATGGCTACACCTTC.

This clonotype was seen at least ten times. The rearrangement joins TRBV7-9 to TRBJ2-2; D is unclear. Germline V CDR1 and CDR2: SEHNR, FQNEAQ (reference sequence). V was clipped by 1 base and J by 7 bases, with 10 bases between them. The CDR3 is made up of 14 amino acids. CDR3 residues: CASSLDPGIGELFF. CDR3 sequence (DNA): TGTGCCAGCAGCTTAGACCCCGGTATCGGGGAGCTGTTTTTT.

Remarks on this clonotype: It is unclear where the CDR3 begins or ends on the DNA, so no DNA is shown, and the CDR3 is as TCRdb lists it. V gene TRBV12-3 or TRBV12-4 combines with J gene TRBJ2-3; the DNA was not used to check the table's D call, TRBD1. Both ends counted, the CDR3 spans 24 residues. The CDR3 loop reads CASSQGDSAMYLCALGQDTDTQYF.